The present T cell receptor (beta chain) was sequenced within a study of T cells in localized non-small cell lung cancer. Study outcomes and limitations: Tumor trailed uninvolved adjacent lung in T cell clonality, which peaked there.

The table came from immunoSEQ multiplex PCR; TCRdb's copy has only in-frame clones and leaves some out. The data hold under 3,500 clones, with under 25% observed a single time. The CDR3 is 14 residues long. V dropped 4 bases and J dropped 7; count of bases not matched to a gene: 7. The germline gives CDR1 SGHRS, CDR2 YFSETQ. Comments on this clone: The target antigen is unknown.

This material consisted of lung tumor tissue, taken before any cancer treatment. The chain links TRBV5-1 to TRBJ1-2; TRBD1 aligns across 10 bases. This sequence was found in a woman aged 40 to 75 with stage I lung adenocarcinoma. This CDR3 is CASSQGQGVGGYTF. The CDR3 DNA sequence: TGCGCCAGCAGCCAAGGACAGGGGGTTGGTGGCTACACCTTC.